This is a list of T cell receptor beta chains from one sample in a study of hypomethylating agent response in myelodysplastic syndrome. Generated by immunoSEQ multiplex PCR, the TCRdb table keeps only in-frame clones and is missing some. The data show under 6,500 clones, over 80% seen once. The source was bone marrow, collected before or after starting hypomethylating agent treatment for myelodysplastic syndrome (not recorded which). These receptors were collected from a human donor with myelodysplastic syndrome. The CDR3 runs from the conserved cysteine through the conserved F or W. A D gene is named only where the DNA matches it firmly. Size is omitted from some rows. Given values are once, few, many or a class for expanded clones.

j_call v_call clone_size d_call cdr3_aa cdr3_nt
TRBJ1-2 TRBV7-2 . . CASSLGGRYGCTF TGTGCCAGCAGCTTAGGAGGACGCTATGGCTGCACCTTC
TRBJ1-6 TRBV7-2 . TRBD1 CASSPGQGYSTMAPLHF TGTGCCAGCAGTCCGGGACAGGGATATTCGACTATGGCACCCCTCCACTTT
TRBJ1-6 TRBV2 . . CASSETANSPLHF TGTGCCAGCAGTGAGACAGCTAATTCACCCCTCCACTTT
TRBJ2-1 TRBV5-1 . . CASSLAGMRAFNEQFF TGCGCCAGCAGCTTGGCTGGGATGAGGGCTTTCAATGAGCAGTTCTTC
TRBJ1-4 TRBV6-5 . . CASRDSTTNEKLFF TGTGCCAGCAGGGACAGTACAACTAATGAAAAACTGTTTTTT
TRBJ1-2 TRBV6-5 . . CASSLGGGFYGYTF TGTGCCAGCAGTCTTGGGGGCGGGTTCTATGGCTACACCTTC
TRBJ2-1 TRBV9 . TRBD2 CASSRTSGYNEQFF TGTGCCAGCAGTCGGACTAGCGGATACAATGAGCAGTTCTTC
TRBJ2-2 TRBV4-1 . . CASSEGGTGELFF TGCGCCAGCAGCGAGGGTGGCACCGGGGAGCTGTTTTTT
TRBJ1-3 TRBV4-1 . . CASSQGGTPSGNTIYF TGCGCCAGCAGCCAAGGCGGGACACCTTCTGGAAACACCATATATTTT
TRBJ2-5 TRBV6-5 . TRBD1 CASSYMGQVGQETQYF TGTGCCAGCAGTTACATGGGACAGGTGGGGCAAGAGACCCAGTACTTC
TRBJ2-7 TRBV2 . . CASFLRVEQYF TGTGCCAGCTTCCTTCGCGTAGAGCAGTACTTC
TRBJ2-3 TRBV6-5 . . CASSYSRGPYTDTQYF TGTGCCAGCAGTTACTCCCGGGGGCCCTACACAGATACGCAGTATTTT
TRBJ1-1 TRBV6-5 . TRBD1 CASSRMTGGTAEAFF TGTGCCAGCAGTCGGATGACAGGGGGAACCGCTGAAGCTTTCTTT
TRBJ1-5 TRBV27 . . CASSLTPQGGWTQHF TGTGCCAGCAGCTTGACCCCTCAGGGTGGGTGGACCCAGCATTTT
TRBJ1-4 TRBV6-6 . . CASSSQAASQFFF TGTGCCAGCAGTTCTCAGGCGGCCTCCCAGTTTTTTTTT
TRBJ2-3 TRBV6-5 . . CASSSQGTDTQYF TGTGCCAGCAGTTCTCAGGGGACAGATACGCAGTATTTT
TRBJ2-1 TRBV5-4 . TRBD1 CASSPSGQGTYNEQFF TGTGCCAGCAGCCCATCGGGACAGGGAACCTACAATGAGCAGTTCTTC
TRBJ2-1 TRBV19 . . CASSISSGGVLDEQFF TGTGCCAGTAGTATCTCCTCCGGCGGGGTCCTCGATGAGCAGTTCTTC
TRBJ2-7 TRBV7-9 . TRBD1 CASSEGQAYEQYF TGTGCCAGCAGCGAGGGACAGGCGTACGAGCAGTACTTC
TRBJ1-4 TRBV19 . . CASSRGQPTNEKLFF TGTGCCAGTAGTCGCGGACAACCAACTAATGAAAAACTGTTTTTT
TRBJ2-7 TRBV15 . . CATSPGGDPSYEQYF TGTGCCACCAGCCCCGGAGGGGACCCTTCCTACGAGCAGTACTTC
TRBJ2-7 TRBV5-4 . . CASSLGGAYYEQYF TGTGCCAGCAGCCTTGGGGGGGCGTACTACGAGCAGTACTTC
TRBJ1-5 TRBV6-1 . TRBD1 CASSEGSGGGLGEPQHF TGTGCCAGCAGTGAAGGATCTGGAGGGGGCTTAGGAGAGCCCCAGCATTTT
TRBJ1-5 TRBV2 few TRBD1 CASSEAGTDYVSNQPQHF TGTGCCAGCAGTGAAGCGGGGACAGACTATGTAAGCAATCAGCCCCAGCATTTT
TRBJ1-5 TRBV7-9 . . CASSPGGINQPQHF TGTGCCAGCAGCCCGGGGGGCATCAATCAGCCCCAGCATTTT
TRBJ2-1 TRBV7-2 once TRBD1 CASSEDRADEQFF TGTGCCAGCAGTGAAGACAGGGCTGATGAGCAGTTCTTC
TRBJ1-1 TRBV6-1 . TRBD1 CASRRDRGGNTEAFF TGTGCCAGCAGAAGGGACAGGGGAGGAAACACTGAAGCTTTCTTT
TRBJ2-2 TRBV7-8 . . CASSLGFGGDPNTGELFF TGTGCCAGCAGCTTAGGGTTTGGCGGGGACCCGAACACCGGGGAGCTGTTTTTT
TRBJ1-1 TRBV5-1 once TRBD1 CASSLRTGERTEAFF TGCGCCAGCAGCTTGAGAACAGGGGAACGAACTGAAGCTTTCTTT
TRBJ1-5 TRBV6-1 . TRBD1 CASKTGTGGNQPQHF TGTGCCAGTAAAACCGGGACAGGGGGCAATCAGCCCCAGCATTTT
TRBJ2-1 TRBV5-4 . TRBD2 CASSGMLAGGYNEQFF TGTGCCAGCAGCGGAATGCTAGCGGGGGGTTACAATGAGCAGTTCTTC
TRBJ2-2 TRBV5-6 . . CASSLPDNTGELFF TGTGCCAGCAGCTTGCCAGACAACACCGGGGAGCTGTTTTTT
TRBJ2-1 TRBV19 . TRBD1 CASSLGTGPSSYNEQFF TGTGCCAGTAGTTTGGGGACAGGGCCGAGCTCCTACAATGAGCAGTTCTTC
TRBJ2-1 TRBV7-9 . TRBD2 CASSFMVAGNNEQFF TGTGCCAGCAGCTTTATGGTAGCGGGGAACAATGAGCAGTTCTTC
TRBJ2-7 TRBV5-1 . TRBD1 CASRGGTGAYEQYF TGCGCCAGCAGAGGCGGGACAGGGGCCTACGAGCAGTACTTC
TRBJ1-6 TRBV2 few . CASTRGSINSPLHF TGTGCCAGCACCAGGGGCTCCATTAATTCACCCCTCCACTTT
TRBJ1-5 TRBV15 few . CATSSGRSNQPQHF TGTGCCACCAGCAGTGGACGGTCCAATCAGCCCCAGCATTTT
TRBJ1-6 TRBV5-1 . TRBD1 CASSLEGQGAGSPLHF TGCGCCAGCAGCTTGGAGGGACAGGGGGCGGGATCACCCCTCCACTTT
TRBJ1-3 TRBV10-3 . . CAISESPTAPIYF TGTGCCATCAGTGAGTCTCCGACAGCGCCCATATATTTT